This T cell receptor beta chain was sequenced for a study of T cell repertoires in cytomegalovirus infection. Study overall: A matching HLA type, together with CMV infection, was signaled by public TCR beta signatures.

TCRdb itself ran the reads through MiXCR, one entry per CDR3 protein. The repertoire has under 200,000 distinct CDR3 sequences, 8.5% to 10% of them found once; the top ten carry approximately 4.2%. This clonotype occurred many times. V was cut by 0 bases and J by 0 bases, with 6 bases left in between. This CDR3 spans 15 amino acids. The germline gives CDR1 SGHTA, CDR2 FQGNSA. The sample taken for sequencing was PBMCs. V usage is TRBV7-2 and J usage is TRBJ2-1; no reliable D call. This TCR came from a human donor in good health (CMV status not recorded). Some clones in this sample may be carry-over from other donors' samples. The CDR3 DNA follows: TGTGCCAGCAGCTTAGCACGGAGCTCCTACAATGAGCAGTTCTTC. Translated, it gives CASSLARSSYNEQFF.